These 13 T cell receptor beta chains were sequenced from one sample in a study of T-cell reconstitution after alpha-beta-depleted transplantation in children. TCRbeta library construction was performed incorporating unique molecular identifiers. TCRdb fed the PCR reads into MiXCR, producing one record per CDR3 protein. The table shows around 130,000 distinct CDR3 sequences, with roughly 9% occurring only once. The input for sequencing was PBMCs, mostly from graft donor cells, taken 180 days after TCRalphabeta/CD19-depleted stem cell transplant. These TCRs come from a girl less than two years old who had a stem cell transplant for combined immunodeficiency, so the T cells may come from the graft donor.

The rearrangement joins TRBV12-3 or TRBV12-4 to TRBJ1-2; D gene ambiguous. The ends were cut back, 6 bases at V and 2 bases at J, with 4 bases in the middle. This CDR3 is 11 amino acids long. The CDR3 here is CASSPNYGYTF. Written as DNA, the CDR3 is TGTGCCAGCAGCCCGAACTATGGCTACACCTTC.

The sample holds many counts of this clonotype. The V call is TRBV7-2, the J call TRBJ2-2; D not resolved. Germline lookup yields CDR1 SGHTA and CDR2 FQGNSA. Trimming shortened V by 5 bases and J by 6 bases, and 10 bases separated the two germline ends. CDR3 length: 13 amino acids. The CDR3 spells CASSTIPPGELFF. The DNA for the CDR3 is TGTGCCAGCAGCACGATTCCCCCCGGGGAGCTGTTTTTT.

The table lists this clonotype with a few counts. The rearrangement joins TRBV20-1 to TRBJ1-5, with 8 bases aligning to TRBD1. Germline V CDR1 and CDR2: DFQATT, SNEGSKA (reference sequence). There are 13 residues in the CDR3. V shed 6 bases, J shed 3 bases, and the junction held 4 bases outside the gene matches. CDR3 amino acids: CSAWTGNNQPQHF. CDR3 bases: TGCAGTGCGTGGACAGGGAACAATCAGCCCCAGCATTTT.

In DNA form, the CDR3 reads TGCGCCAGCAGCCAAGCCGTACAGTACACCGGGGAGCTGTTTTTT. Protein sequence: CASSQAVQYTGELFF. The chain is built from TRBV4-3 and TRBJ2-2; D call uncertain. Trimming cost V 1 base and J 3 bases, with 9 bases left between them. The CDR3 runs 15 residues. Germline V gene data show CDR1 as LGHNA and CDR2 as YSLEER.

This chain links TRBV24-1 with TRBJ1-1; D remains ambiguous. Trimming removed 0 bases from V and 4 bases from J, with 5 bases in between. CDR3 length: 13 amino acids. Germline-derived CDR1 and CDR2 are KGHDR and SFDVKD. The CDR3 DNA reads TGTGCCACCAGTGATTTGCGGAGCACTGAAGCTTTCTTT. It specifies CATSDLRSTEAFF.

V is TRBV12-3 or TRBV12-4 and J is TRBJ2-3; D gene ambiguous. The ends were cut back, 5 bases at V and 7 bases at J, with 7 bases in the middle. This CDR3 is built from 11 residues. The DNA of the CDR3 is TGTGCCAGCAGTGCAGGAAATACGCAGTATTTT. It specifies CASSAGNTQYF.

The chain recombines TRBV5-1 with TRBJ2-3; D gene ambiguous. Per germline, CDR1 SGHRS and CDR2 YFSETQ. V was pared by 0 bases and J by 1 base, with 12 bases between. This CDR3 contains 16 residues. The CDR3 DNA reads TGCGCCAGCAGCTTGGAGGGAACCTGGGGCACAGATACGCAGTATTTT. Its protein product is CASSLEGTWGTDTQYF.

This clonotype appeared a few times. The rearrangement links TRBV12-3 or TRBV12-4 to TRBJ2-2, with D perhaps matching TRBD2 (7 bases). Trimming shortened V by 7 bases and J by 2 bases, and 17 bases separated the two germline ends. CDR3 size: 16 residues. CDR3 in DNA: TGTGCCAGCAAGCTCGGACGGGGGGCAAACACCGGGGAGCTGTTTTTT. Residues: CASKLGRGANTGELFF.

This clonotype was counted only a few times. V usage is TRBV7-2 and J usage is TRBJ2-5; weak D call: TRBD1 (5 bases). Trimming removed 10 bases at V and 2 bases at J, with 20 bases between. This CDR3 comprises 15 residues. Germline V CDR1 and CDR2: SGHTA, FQGNSA. CDR3 in DNA: TGTGCCACCAGGGATAGAAGGGAACTGCAAGAGACCCAGTACTTC. Translation gives CATRDRRELQETQYF.

There are a few counts of this clonotype. The chain links TRBV29-1 to TRBJ2-1; tentatively, D is TRBD2 (6 bases). Germline V gene data show CDR1 as SQVTM and CDR2 as ANQGSEA. Trimming cost V 3 bases and J 0 bases, with 18 bases left between them. This CDR3 is 17 amino acids long. The CDR3 bases are TGCAGCGTTGAGGCCGGGGGTACAGAGAGCTCCTACAATGAGCAGTTCTTC. Translating it yields CSVEAGGTESSYNEQFF.

This rearrangement joins TRBV10-3 to TRBJ2-2; D not resolved. CDR1 ENHRY and CDR2 SYGVKD come from the germline V gene. The CDR3 has 11 amino acids. Trimming took off 7 bases at V and 5 bases at J, with 5 bases between the two ends. This CDR3 reads CAINSTGELFF. DNA of the CDR3: TGTGCCATCAACTCTACCGGGGAGCTGTTTTTT.

The chain combines TRBV18 with TRBJ2-3; D may be TRBD2 (6 bases). The germline V and J ends were trimmed by 8 bases and 1 base, with 13 bases remaining between them. The CDR3 contains 14 residues. CDR1 KGHSH and CDR2 LQKENI come from the germline V gene. In DNA, the CDR3 is TGTGCCAGCCTTGGCGGGGTTGGCACAGATACGCAGTATTTT. Translated, it gives CASLGGVGTDTQYF.

At least ten counts were recorded for this clonotype. The chain carries TRBV20-1 and TRBJ2-5; 7 bases are shared with TRBD1. Germline CDR1 reads DFQATT; CDR2 reads SNEGSKA (reference sequence). The CDR3 sequence is 16 residues long. V gave up 0 bases and J gave up 1 base; unmatched junction bases: 8. The CDR3 sequence is CSARDFRQGLQETQYF. DNA of the CDR3: TGCAGTGCTAGAGACTTCCGACAGGGTCTCCAAGAGACCCAGTACTTC.